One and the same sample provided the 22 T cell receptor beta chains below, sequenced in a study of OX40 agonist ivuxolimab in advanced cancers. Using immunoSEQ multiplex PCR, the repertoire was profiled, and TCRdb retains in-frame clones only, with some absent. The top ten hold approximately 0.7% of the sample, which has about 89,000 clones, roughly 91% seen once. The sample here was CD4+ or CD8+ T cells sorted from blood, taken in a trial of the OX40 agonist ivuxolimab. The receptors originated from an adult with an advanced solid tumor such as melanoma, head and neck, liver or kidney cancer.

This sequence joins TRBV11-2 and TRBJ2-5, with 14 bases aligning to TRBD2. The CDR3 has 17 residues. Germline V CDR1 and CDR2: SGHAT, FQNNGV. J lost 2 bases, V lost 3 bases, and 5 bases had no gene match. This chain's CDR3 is CASSFTGTSGGQETQYF. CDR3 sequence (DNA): TGTGCCAGCAGCTTCACCGGGACTAGCGGGGGACAAGAGACCCAGTACTTC.

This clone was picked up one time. The CDR3 region is CASSIQTGGTEAFF. DNA for the CDR3: TGTGCCAGCAGCATACAGACAGGGGGGACTGAAGCTTTCTTT. The rearrangement links TRBV11-1 to TRBJ1-1, with 9 bases matching TRBD1. The CDR3 runs 14 residues. The V segment lost 5 bases and the J segment 5 bases; nucleotides outside the gene matches: 6. In germline, CDR1 is SGHAT, CDR2 FQDESV (reference sequence).

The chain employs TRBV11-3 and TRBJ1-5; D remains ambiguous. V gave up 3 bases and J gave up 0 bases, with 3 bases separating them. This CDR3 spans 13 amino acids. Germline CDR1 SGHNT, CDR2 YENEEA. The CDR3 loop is CASSLSSNQPQHF. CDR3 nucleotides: TGTGCCAGCAGCTTGTCTAGCAATCAGCCCCAGCATTTT.

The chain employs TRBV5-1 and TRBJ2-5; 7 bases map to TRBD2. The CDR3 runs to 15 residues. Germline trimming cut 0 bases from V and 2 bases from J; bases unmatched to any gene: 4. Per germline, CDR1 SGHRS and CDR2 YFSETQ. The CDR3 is CASSLGLAAQETQYF. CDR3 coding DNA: TGCGCCAGCAGCTTGGGGCTAGCGGCACAAGAGACCCAGTACTTC.

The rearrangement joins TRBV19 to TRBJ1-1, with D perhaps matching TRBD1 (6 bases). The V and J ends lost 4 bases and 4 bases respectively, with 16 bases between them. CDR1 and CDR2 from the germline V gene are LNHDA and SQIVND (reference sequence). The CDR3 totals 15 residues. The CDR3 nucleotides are TGTGCCAGTAGTAACCCCGGGGGGCATGGCACTGAAGCTTTCTTT. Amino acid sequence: CASSNPGGHGTEAFF. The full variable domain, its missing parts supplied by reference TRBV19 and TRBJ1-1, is DGGITQSPKYLFRKEGQNVTLSCEQNLNHDAMYWYRQDPGQGLRLIYYSQIVNDFQKGDIAEGYSVSREKKESFPLTVTSAQKNPTAFYLCASSNPGGHGTEAFFGQGTRLTVV.

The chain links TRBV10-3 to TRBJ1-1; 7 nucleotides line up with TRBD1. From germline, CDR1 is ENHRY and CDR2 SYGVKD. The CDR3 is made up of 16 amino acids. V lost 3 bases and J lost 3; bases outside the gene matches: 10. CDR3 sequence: CAISDSYRGTDTEAFF. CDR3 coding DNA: TGTGCCATCAGTGATTCTTACAGGGGTACAGACACTGAAGCTTTCTTT.

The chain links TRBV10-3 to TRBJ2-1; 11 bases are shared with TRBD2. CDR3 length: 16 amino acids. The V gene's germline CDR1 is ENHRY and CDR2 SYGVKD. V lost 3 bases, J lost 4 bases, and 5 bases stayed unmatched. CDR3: CAISDPVAGGYNEQFF. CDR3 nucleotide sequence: TGTGCCATCAGTGATCCCGTAGCGGGAGGGTACAATGAGCAGTTCTTC.

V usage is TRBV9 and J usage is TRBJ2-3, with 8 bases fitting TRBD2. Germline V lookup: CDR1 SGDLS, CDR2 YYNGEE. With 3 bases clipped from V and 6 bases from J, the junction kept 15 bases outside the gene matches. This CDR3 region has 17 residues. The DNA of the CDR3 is TGTGCCAGCAGCGCTAGTCCTAGCGGGCGGGGCTTGGATACGCAGTATTTT. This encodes CASSASPSGRGLDTQYF.

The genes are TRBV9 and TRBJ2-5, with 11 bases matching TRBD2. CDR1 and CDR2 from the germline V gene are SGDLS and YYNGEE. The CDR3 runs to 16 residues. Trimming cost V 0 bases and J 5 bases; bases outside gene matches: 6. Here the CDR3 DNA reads TGTGCCAGCAGCGTAGATACGGCTAGCGGGGGGGAGACCCAGTACTTC. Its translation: CASSVDTASGGETQYF.

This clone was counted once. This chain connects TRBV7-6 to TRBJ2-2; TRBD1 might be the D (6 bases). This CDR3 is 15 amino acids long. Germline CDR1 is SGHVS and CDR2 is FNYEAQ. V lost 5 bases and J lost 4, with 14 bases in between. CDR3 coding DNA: TGTGCCAGCAGCCAGGGGCCCCCCCCCACCGGGGAGCTGTTTTTT. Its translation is CASSQGPPPTGELFF.

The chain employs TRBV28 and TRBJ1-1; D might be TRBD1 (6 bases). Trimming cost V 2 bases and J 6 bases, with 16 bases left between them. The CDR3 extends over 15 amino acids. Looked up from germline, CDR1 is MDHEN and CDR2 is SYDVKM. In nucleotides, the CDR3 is TGTGCCAGCAGTTTACGTACAGGGAGTATCGCTGAAGCTTTCTTT. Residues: CASSLRTGSIAEAFF.

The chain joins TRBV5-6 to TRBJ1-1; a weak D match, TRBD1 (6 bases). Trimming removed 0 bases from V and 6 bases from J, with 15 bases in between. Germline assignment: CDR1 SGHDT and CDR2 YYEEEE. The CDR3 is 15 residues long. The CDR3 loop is CASSLAPGPGAEAFF. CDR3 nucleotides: TGTGCCAGCAGCTTGGCACCTGGTCCAGGGGCTGAAGCTTTCTTT. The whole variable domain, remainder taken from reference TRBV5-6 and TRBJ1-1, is DAGVTQSPTHLIKTRGQQVTLRCSPKSGHDTVSWYQQALGQGPQFIFQYYEEEERQRGNFPDRFSGHQFPNYSSELNVNALLLGDSALYLCASSLAPGPGAEAFFGQGTRLTVV.

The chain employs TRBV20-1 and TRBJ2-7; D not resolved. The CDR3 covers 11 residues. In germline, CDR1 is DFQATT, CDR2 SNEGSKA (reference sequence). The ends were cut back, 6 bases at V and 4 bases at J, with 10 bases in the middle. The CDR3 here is CSARPRYEQYF. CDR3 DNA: TGCAGTGCCCGCCCACGTTACGAGCAGTACTTC.

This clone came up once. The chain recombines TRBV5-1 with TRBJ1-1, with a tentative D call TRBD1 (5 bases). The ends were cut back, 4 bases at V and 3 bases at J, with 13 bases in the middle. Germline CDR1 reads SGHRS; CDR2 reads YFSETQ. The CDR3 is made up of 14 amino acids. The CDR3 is CASSRDTGDTEAFF. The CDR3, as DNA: TGCGCCAGCAGCCGTGATACAGGAGACACTGAAGCTTTCTTT.

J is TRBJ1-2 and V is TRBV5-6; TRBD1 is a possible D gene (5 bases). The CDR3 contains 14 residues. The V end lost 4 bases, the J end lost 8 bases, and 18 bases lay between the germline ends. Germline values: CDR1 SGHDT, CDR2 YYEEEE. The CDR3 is CASSARGPPRGYTF. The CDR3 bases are TGTGCCAGCAGCGCCCGGGGCCCCCCACGAGGCTACACCTTC.

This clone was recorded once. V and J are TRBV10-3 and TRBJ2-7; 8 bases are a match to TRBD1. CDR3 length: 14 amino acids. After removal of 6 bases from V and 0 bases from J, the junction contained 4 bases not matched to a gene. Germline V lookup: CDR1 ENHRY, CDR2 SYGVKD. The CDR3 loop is CAISPGQVSYEQYF. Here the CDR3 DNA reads TGTGCCATCAGCCCGGGACAGGTCTCCTACGAGCAGTACTTC.

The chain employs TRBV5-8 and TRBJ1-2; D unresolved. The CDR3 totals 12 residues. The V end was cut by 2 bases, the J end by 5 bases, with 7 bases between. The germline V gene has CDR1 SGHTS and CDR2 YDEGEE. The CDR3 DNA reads TGTGCCAGCAGCTTATCAGGATATGGCTACACCTTC. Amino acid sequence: CASSLSGYGYTF.

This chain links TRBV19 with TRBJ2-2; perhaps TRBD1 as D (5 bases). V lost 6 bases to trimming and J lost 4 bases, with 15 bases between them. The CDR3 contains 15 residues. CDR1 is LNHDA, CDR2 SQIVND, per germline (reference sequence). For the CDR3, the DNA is TGTGCCAGTAGCCGACAGTCCGGCCTCACCGGGGAGCTGTTTTTT. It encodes CASSRQSGLTGELFF.

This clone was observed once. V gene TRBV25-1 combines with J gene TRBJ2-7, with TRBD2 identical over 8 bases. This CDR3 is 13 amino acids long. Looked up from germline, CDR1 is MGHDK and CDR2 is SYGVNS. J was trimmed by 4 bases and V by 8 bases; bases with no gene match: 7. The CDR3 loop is CASLSSGGYEQYF. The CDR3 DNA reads TGTGCCAGCCTTAGCTCGGGAGGGTACGAGCAGTACTTC.

CDR3 coding DNA: TGTGCCAGCAGCTTGGTACAGGGGGTCACCGGGGAGCTGTTTTTT. As protein: CASSLVQGVTGELFF. The chain recombines TRBV5-6 with TRBJ2-2, with 8 bases identical to TRBD1. Per the germline V gene, CDR1 is SGHDT and CDR2 is YYEEEE. Losses at the gene ends were 0 bases for V and 4 bases for J; bases not matched to a gene: 2. The CDR3 totals 15 residues.

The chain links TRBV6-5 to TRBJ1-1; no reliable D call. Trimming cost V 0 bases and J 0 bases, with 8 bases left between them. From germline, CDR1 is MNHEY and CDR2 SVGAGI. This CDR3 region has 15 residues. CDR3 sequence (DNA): TGTGCCAGCAGTTACTCGGGGAACCTGAACACTGAAGCTTTCTTT. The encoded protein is CASSYSGNLNTEAFF.

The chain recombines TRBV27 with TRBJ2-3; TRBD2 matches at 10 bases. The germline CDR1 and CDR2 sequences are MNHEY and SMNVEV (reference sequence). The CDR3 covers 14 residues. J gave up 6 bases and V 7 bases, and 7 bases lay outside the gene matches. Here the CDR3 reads CASMLAGEVDTQYF. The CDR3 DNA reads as TGTGCCAGCATGCTAGCGGGGGAGGTGGATACGCAGTATTTT.